The clone carrying this T cell receptor beta chain was picked up many times. The germline gives CDR1 MNHEY, CDR2 SVGAGI. V lost 2 bases to trimming and J lost 7 bases; unmatched junction nucleotides: 8. The CDR3 contains 15 residues. The data originate from a study of T-cell reconstitution after alpha-beta-depleted transplantation in children. TCRbeta library preparation incorporated unique molecular identifiers. In TCRdb, the PCR reads were re-called with MiXCR into one record per CDR3 protein. This sample has nearly 400,000 distinct CDR3 sequences; roughly 20% occur once, and the top ten carry about 3.8%.

This chain links TRBV6-5 with TRBJ2-1; 7 nucleotides match TRBD1. The receptor was derived from a human donor who donated a stem cell graft to a child with acute myeloid leukemia. Sequencing used PBMCs from the stem cell graft donor, obtained from the stem cell graft. DNA for the CDR3: TGTGCCAGCAGTTACCCGTCGTCAGGGGGAAATGAGCAGTTCTTC. Protein product: CASSYPSSGGNEQFF.